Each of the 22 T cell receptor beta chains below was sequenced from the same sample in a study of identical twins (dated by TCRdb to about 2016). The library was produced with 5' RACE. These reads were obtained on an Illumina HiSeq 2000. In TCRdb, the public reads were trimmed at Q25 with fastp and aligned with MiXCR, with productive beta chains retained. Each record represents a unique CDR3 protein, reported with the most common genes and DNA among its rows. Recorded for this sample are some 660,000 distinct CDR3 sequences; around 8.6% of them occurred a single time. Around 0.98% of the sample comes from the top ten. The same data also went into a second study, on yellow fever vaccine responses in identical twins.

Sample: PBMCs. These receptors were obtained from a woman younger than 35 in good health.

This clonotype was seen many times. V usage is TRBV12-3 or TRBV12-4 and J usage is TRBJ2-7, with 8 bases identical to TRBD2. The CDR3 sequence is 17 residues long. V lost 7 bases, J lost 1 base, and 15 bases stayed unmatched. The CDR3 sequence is CASTNSGGGQRSYEQYF. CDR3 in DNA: TGTGCCAGCACCAACTCCGGGGGGGGCCAAAGGTCCTACGAGCAGTACTTC.

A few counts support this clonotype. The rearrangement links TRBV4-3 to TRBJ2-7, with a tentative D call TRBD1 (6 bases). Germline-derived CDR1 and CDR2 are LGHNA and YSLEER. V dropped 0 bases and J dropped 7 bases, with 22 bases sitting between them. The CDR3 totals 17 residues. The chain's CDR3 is CASSQDLGWGPSGEQYF. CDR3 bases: TGCGCCAGCAGCCAAGATCTAGGGTGGGGGCCCTCGGGGGAGCAGTACTTC.

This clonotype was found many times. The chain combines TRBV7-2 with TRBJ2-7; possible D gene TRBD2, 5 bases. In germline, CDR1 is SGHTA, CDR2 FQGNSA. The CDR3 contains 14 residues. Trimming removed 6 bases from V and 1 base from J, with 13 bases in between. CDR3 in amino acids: CASSLRLASYEQYF. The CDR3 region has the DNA TGTGCCAGCAGTTTAAGGCTAGCTTCCTACGAGCAGTACTTC.

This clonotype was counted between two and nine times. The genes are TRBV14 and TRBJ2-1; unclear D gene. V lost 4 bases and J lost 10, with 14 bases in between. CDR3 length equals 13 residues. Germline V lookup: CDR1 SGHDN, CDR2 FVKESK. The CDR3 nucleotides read TGTGCCAGCAGCCCGCCGGTGATGGGCGAGCAGTTCTTC. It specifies CASSPPVMGEQFF.

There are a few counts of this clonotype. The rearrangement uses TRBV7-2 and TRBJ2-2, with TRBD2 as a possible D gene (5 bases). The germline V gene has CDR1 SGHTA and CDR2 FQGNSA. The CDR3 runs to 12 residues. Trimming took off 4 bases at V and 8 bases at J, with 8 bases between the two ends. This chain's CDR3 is CASSSGFGELFF. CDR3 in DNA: TGTGCCAGCAGCTCGGGATTTGGGGAGCTGTTTTTT.

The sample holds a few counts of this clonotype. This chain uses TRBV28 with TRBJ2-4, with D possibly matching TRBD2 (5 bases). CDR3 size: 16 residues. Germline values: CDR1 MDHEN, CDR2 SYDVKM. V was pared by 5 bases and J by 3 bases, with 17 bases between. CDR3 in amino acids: CASSHERELGKNIQYF. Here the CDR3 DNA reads TGTGCCAGCAGTCATGAGAGGGAGTTGGGCAAAAACATTCAGTACTTC.

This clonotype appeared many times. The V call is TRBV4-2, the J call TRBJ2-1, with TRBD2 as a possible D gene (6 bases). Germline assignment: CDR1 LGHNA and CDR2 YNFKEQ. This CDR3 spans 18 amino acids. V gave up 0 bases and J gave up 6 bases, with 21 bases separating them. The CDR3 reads CASSQENVAGRLLNEQFF. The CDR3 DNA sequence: TGTGCCAGCAGCCAAGAGAATGTGGCAGGGAGGCTCCTCAATGAGCAGTTCTTC.

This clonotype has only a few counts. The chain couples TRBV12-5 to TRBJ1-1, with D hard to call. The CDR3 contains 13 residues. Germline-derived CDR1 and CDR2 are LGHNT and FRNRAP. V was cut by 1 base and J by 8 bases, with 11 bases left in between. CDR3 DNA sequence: TGTGCTAGTGGTTTGGGACCCGGCTGGGAAGCTTTCTTT. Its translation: CASGLGPGWEAFF.

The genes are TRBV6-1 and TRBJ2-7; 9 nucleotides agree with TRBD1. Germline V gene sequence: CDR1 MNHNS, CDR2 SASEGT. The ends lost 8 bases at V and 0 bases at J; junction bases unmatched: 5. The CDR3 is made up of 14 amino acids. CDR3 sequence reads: CASSGTGSSYEQYF. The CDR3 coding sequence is TGTGCCAGCTCCGGGACAGGGAGCTCCTACGAGCAGTACTTC.

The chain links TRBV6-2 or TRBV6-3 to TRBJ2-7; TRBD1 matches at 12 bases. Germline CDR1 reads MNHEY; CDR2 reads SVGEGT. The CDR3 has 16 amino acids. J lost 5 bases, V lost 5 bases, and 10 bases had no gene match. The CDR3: CASSGGTGGDRNEQYF. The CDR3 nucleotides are TGTGCCAGCAGTGGTGGGACAGGGGGCGATCGGAACGAGCAGTACTTC.

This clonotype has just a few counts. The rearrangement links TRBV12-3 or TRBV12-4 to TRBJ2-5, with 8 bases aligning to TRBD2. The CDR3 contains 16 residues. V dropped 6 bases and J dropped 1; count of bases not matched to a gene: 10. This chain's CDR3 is CASSRRTSLVQETQYF. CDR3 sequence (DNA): TGTGCCAGCAGCCGGCGGACTAGCCTTGTCCAAGAGACCCAGTACTTC.

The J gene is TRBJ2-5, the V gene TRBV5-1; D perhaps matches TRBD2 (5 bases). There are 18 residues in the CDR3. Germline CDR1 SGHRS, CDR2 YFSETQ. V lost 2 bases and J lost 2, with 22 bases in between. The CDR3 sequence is CASSFWGLGSSFQETQYF. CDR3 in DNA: TGCGCCAGCAGCTTCTGGGGATTAGGGAGTTCTTTTCAAGAGACCCAGTACTTC. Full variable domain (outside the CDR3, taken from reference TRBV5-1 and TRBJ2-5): KAGVTQTPRYLIKTRGQQVTLSCSPISGHRSVSWYQQTPGQGLQFLFEYFSETQRNKGNFPGRFSGRQFSNSRSEMNVSTLELGDSALYLCASSFWGLGSSFQETQYFGPGTRLLVL.

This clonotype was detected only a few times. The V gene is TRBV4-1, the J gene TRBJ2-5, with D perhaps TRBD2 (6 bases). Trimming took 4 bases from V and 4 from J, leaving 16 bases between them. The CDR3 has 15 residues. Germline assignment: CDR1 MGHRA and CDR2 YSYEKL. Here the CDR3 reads CASSPSRGIGETQYF. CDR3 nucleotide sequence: TGCGCCAGCAGCCCCTCTCGGGGGATTGGAGAGACCCAGTACTTC.

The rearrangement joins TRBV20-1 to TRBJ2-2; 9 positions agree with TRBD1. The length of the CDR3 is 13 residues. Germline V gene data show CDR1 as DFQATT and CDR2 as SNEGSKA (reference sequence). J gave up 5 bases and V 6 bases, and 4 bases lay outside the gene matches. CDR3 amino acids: CSAPGQGTGELFF. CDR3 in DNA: TGCAGTGCCCCGGGACAGGGAACCGGGGAGCTGTTTTTT.

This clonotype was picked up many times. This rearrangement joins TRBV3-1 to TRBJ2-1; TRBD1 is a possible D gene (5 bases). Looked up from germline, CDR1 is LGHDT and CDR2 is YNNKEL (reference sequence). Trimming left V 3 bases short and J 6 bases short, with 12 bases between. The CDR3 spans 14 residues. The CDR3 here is CASSQRGASNEQFF. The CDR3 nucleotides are TGTGCCAGCAGCCAGCGTGGGGCCAGCAATGAGCAGTTCTTC.

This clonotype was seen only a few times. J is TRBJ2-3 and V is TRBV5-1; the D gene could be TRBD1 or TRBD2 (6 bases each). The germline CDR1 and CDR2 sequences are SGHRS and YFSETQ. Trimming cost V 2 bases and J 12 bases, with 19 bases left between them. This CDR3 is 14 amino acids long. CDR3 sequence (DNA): TGCGCCAGCAGCTTTCGGGGGCCTGAATCGGGTCAGTATTTT. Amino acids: CASSFRGPESGQYF.

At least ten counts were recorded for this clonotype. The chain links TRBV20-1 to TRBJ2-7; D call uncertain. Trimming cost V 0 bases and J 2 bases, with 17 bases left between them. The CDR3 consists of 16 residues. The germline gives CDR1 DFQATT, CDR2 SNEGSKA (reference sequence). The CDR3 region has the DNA TGCAGTGCTAGAGATCCCCTTAACTACCAGCCCTACGAGCAGTACTTC. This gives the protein CSARDPLNYQPYEQYF.

The CDR3 DNA reads TGTGCCAGCAGTCTGGGTGGGACGGGCACTCAAGAGACCCAGTACTTC. Its protein product is CASSLGGTGTQETQYF. This chain links TRBV28 with TRBJ2-5; D could derive from TRBD1 or TRBD2 (5 bases each). This CDR3 is built from 16 residues. V was clipped by 5 bases and J by 2 bases, with 18 bases between them. CDR1 is MDHEN and CDR2 is SYDVKM in the germline V gene.

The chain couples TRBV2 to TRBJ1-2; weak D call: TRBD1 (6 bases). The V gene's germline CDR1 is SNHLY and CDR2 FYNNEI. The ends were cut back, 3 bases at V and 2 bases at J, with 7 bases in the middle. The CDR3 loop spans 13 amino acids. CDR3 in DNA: TGTGCCAGCAGTGATACAGGGAACTATGGCTACACCTTC. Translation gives CASSDTGNYGYTF.

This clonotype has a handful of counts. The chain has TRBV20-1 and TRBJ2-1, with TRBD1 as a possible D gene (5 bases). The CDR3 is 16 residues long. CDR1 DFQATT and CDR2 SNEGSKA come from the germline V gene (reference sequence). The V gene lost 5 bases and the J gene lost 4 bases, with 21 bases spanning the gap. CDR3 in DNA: TGCAGTGCTCCCCGCATCCCAGGGTCAAGATACAATGAGCAGTTCTTC. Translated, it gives CSAPRIPGSRYNEQFF.

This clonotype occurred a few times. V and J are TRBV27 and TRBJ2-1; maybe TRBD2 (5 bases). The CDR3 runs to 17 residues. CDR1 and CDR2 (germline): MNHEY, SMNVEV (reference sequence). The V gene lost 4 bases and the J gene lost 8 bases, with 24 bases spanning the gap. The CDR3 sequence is CASSSLMSEVQVYEQFF. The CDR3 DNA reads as TGTGCCAGCAGTTCCTTAATGTCGGAGGTACAAGTTTATGAGCAGTTCTTC.

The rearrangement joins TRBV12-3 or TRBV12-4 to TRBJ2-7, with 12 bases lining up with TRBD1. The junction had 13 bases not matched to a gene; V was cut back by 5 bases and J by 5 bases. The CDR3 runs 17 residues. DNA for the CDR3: TGTGCCAGCAGTATTGAACCGGGACAGGGGGCAATCCACGAGCAGTACTTC. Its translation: CASSIEPGQGAIHEQYF.